This is a list of T cell receptor beta chains from one sample in a study of blood T cell repertoires in COVID-19. The data were produced by immunoSEQ multiplex PCR, yet TCRdb's version contains in-frame clones alone and is incomplete. The sample carries some 450,000 clones, roughly 89% recorded once. Material: peripheral blood. The receptors were gathered from a man aged 18 to 30 with COVID-19, enrolled during active disease. Both conserved end residues are part of each CDR3. The D gene is left open where the match is weak. Expanded clones get a size class; other rows say once, few or many, or leave the size out.

v_gene,j_gene,abundance,d_gene,CDR3aa,CDR3nt
TRBV5-1,TRBJ1-1,NA,NA,CASSHNRVADTEAFF,TGCGCCAGCAGCCATAACAGGGTTGCGGACACTGAAGCTTTCTTT
TRBV2,TRBJ2-3,NA,TRBD2,CASSREALSTDTQYF,TGTGCCAGCAGTCGGGAGGCTCTCAGCACAGATACGCAGTATTTT
TRBV30,TRBJ2-7,NA,NA,CAWGSDRNEQYF,TGTGCCTGGGGATCCGACAGGAACGAGCAGTACTTC
TRBV27,TRBJ2-1,NA,NA,CASSSTRDIFSSYNEQFF,TGTGCCAGCAGTTCCACAAGAGACATTTTCAGCTCCTACAATGAGCAGTTCTTC
TRBV6-1,TRBJ2-1,NA,TRBD1,CASSEATGGYNEQFF,TGTGCCAGCAGTGAAGCGACAGGGGGTTACAATGAGCAGTTCTTC
TRBV5-1,TRBJ1-1,once,TRBD1,CASSPTGGTMNTEAFF,TGCGCCAGCAGCCCGACAGGGGGCACTATGAACACTGAAGCTTTCTTT
TRBV15,TRBJ1-3,NA,NA,CATSVSGTSSGNTIYF,TGTGCCACCAGCGTTTCAGGGACTTCCTCTGGAAACACCATATATTTT
TRBV5-1,TRBJ2-7,NA,NA,CASSLATGPYEQYF,TGCGCCAGCAGCTTGGCCACAGGGCCCTACGAGCAGTACTTC
TRBV9,TRBJ1-2,NA,TRBD1,CASSVSLGQQNYGYTF,TGTGCCAGCAGCGTATCGCTGGGACAGCAAAACTATGGCTACACCTTC
TRBV29-1,TRBJ2-3,NA,TRBD2,CSVSRVPGGQDTQYF,TGCAGCGTTTCTAGGGTGCCGGGGGGGCAGGATACGCAGTATTTT
TRBV6-5,TRBJ1-1,once,NA,CASSYNGNTEAFF,TGTGCCAGCAGTTACAACGGGAACACTGAAGCTTTCTTT
TRBV3-1/TRBV3-2,TRBJ1-2,NA,NA,CASSQDQGSNYGYTF,TGTGCCAGCAGCCAAGATCAGGGGTCAAACTATGGCTACACCTTC
TRBV10-2,TRBJ2-7,NA,NA,CASSESRGLTYEQYF,TGCGCCAGCAGTGAGTCGAGAGGGTTAACCTACGAGCAGTACTTC
TRBV14,TRBJ2-3,NA,TRBD2,CASSHVLAGFTDTQYF,TGTGCCAGCAGCCATGTACTAGCGGGGTTCACAGATACGCAGTATTTT
TRBV9,TRBJ2-7,NA,NA,CASSVADTSSYEQYF,TGTGCCAGCAGCGTAGCCGATACTAGCAGCTACGAGCAGTACTTC
TRBV3-1/TRBV3-2,TRBJ2-5,once,TRBD2,CASSQGFFRGGSRETQYF,TGTGCCAGCAGCCAGGGATTTTTTCGCGGGGGGAGCAGGGAGACCCAGTACTTC
TRBV5-6,TRBJ2-3,once,NA,CASSWAVEGLMGDTQYF,TGTGCCAGCAGCTGGGCCGTGGAAGGTTTAATGGGAGATACGCAGTATTTT
TRBV21-1,TRBJ1-5,NA,NA,CASSKNPTEDSNQPQHF,TGTGCCAGCAGCAAAAACCCAACGGAGGACAGCAATCAGCCCCAGCATTTT
TRBV2,TRBJ2-2,NA,NA,CASGASVGGELFF,TGTGCCAGCGGGGCTAGCGTTGGCGGGGAGCTGTTTTTT
TRBV3-1/TRBV3-2,TRBJ1-2,few,NA,CASSQVSRGYTF,TGTGCCAGCAGCCAAGTTTCACGGGGCTACACCTTC
TRBV27,TRBJ1-5,NA,TRBD1,CASSLPGQGIQPQHF,TGTGCCAGCAGTCTACCGGGACAGGGGATCCAGCCCCAGCATTTT
TRBV4-2,TRBJ1-5,NA,NA,CASSPRTDSNQPQHF,TGTGCCAGCAGCCCGAGGACAGATAGCAATCAGCCCCAGCATTTT